The table lists the clone carrying this T cell receptor (beta chain) with a count of one. Antigen unknown. Unrecorded immune exposures were likely, despite nominal health at sampling. This sample stems from a study of cytomegalovirus exposure and HLA in healthy donors. General study results and limits: In vitro assays verified that a few CMV-associated chains recognized CMV antigens specifically. Researchers reported from a later analysis that most CMV-associated TCR beta chains appeared HLA-restricted.

V was cut by 6 bases and J by 0 bases, with 14 bases left in between. The germline gives CDR1 MNHNY, CDR2 SVGAGI (reference sequence). This CDR3 is built from 16 residues. The PCR had 60 Vbeta and 13 Jbeta primers. TCRdb's copy holds only in-frame clones and misses some; the assay was immunoSEQ multiplex PCR. The sample shows roughly 58,000 clones, about four fifths of them seen only once. The clonotype originates from a woman between 40 and 55 years old in good health and CMV-seronegative. The chain joins TRBV6-6 to TRBJ2-2; D might be TRBD1 (5 bases). The sequencing sample was made of PBMCs. The CDR3 DNA follows: TGTGCCAGCAGCCTGCGGCAGGGAACGAACACCGGGGAGCTGTTTTTT. Amino acid sequence: CASSLRQGTNTGELFF.